This T cell receptor (beta chain) was captured in a study of radiotherapy plus CTLA-4 blockade in lung cancer (dated by TCRdb to the late 2010s). Study-level background: Objective responses were observed in more than 15% of enrolled patients, and disease control was achieved in approximately 29%.

Regarding this clone: No antigen is known for it. The sample holds no much larger clone one base away, and base qualities are not on file.

V is cut back by 5 bases and J by 3 bases, with 9 bases in the junction unmatched. CDR1 and CDR2 are read off the germline V gene as SNHLY and FYNNEI. The CDR3 measures 15 amino acids from cysteine to phenylalanine. Only the CDR3 portion is preserved as DNA: 45 bases, with reading frame beginning at the first base. The research as a whole found: The strongest predictors of response were reported to be early dynamic shifts in blood T cell clones along with a rise in serum interferon-beta following radiation. TCR clones derived from tumors expanded in peripheral blood after treatment with radiotherapy and ipilimumab.

Library generation was performed with the immunoSEQ multiplex PCR assay. This is the immuneACCESS table as TCRdb keeps it, with only in-frame sequences that have V and J called. A part of the clones is gone; compared with another copy, unresolved V genes explain less than half, and the rest is unexplained. The sample table shows 35,000 to 45,000 clones, and roughly two thirds are seen once. The leading ten clones occupy approximately 11% of the sample. The study tested focal radiation therapy combined with CTLA-4 blockade (ipilimumab) in patients with chemo-refractory metastatic non-small-cell lung cancer.

The chain is assembled from TRBV2 and TRBJ1-2; TRBD1 aligns with 7 central bases. This clonotype was sampled from a human donor with non-small cell lung cancer who had stable disease on radiotherapy plus ipilimumab. The source was peripheral blood, collected from a patient treated with radiotherapy plus ipilimumab. The CDR3 region has the sequence CASSPSGGVYYGYTF. The nucleotide sequence is given as TGTGCCAGCAGTCCATCAGGGGGAGTTTACTATGGCTACACCTTC.